Listed here are 8 T cell receptor beta chains from one sample, sequenced in a study of control samples from healthy donors and cancer patients. Profiled with immunoSEQ multiplex PCR; TCRdb holds only in-frame clones, not every one. The top ten clones hold 1.3% of a sample with 170,000 or so clones, 85% to 95% of them seen once. The source material was blood. The receptors were sampled from a woman under 30 in good health.

Comment on this clone: One end of the junction does not line up with germline, which may come from a read error. J is TRBJ1-4 and V is TRBV13; the D gene is possibly TRBD1 (5 bases). The CDR3 sequence is 16 residues long. Germline-derived CDR1 and CDR2 are PRHDT and FYEKMQ (reference sequence). CDR3 sequence reads: CTSTPPTGRWNEKLFF. CDR3 bases: TGTACCAGCACCCCTCCTACGGGACGGTGGAATGAAAAACTGTTTTTT. The full variable domain, its missing parts supplied by reference TRBV13 and TRBJ1-4, is AAGVIQSPRHLIKEKRETATLKCYPIPRHDTVYWYQQGPGQDPQFLISFYEKMQSDKGSIPDRFSAQQFSDYHSELNMSSLELGDSALYFCTSTPPTGRWNEKLFFGSGTQLSVL.

This chain uses TRBV5-6 with TRBJ2-7; D may be TRBD2 (5 bases). Per the germline V gene, CDR1 is SGHDT and CDR2 is YYEEEE. Deletions cut 4 bases from V and 2 bases from J, with 19 bases between. CDR3 length equals 16 residues. This CDR3 reads CASSPEGGRLTYEQYF. CDR3 sequence (DNA): TGTGCCAGCAGCCCAGAGGGCGGCAGGCTAACCTACGAGCAGTACTTC.

V gene TRBV3-1 (or the pseudogene TRBV3-2) combines with J gene TRBJ1-4; the match to TRBD1 covers 11 bases. Trimming took 6 bases from V and 2 from J; bases not matched to a gene: 8. The CDR3 consists of 17 residues. CDR1 and CDR2 from the germline V gene are LGHDT and YNNKEL (reference sequence). CDR3 loop: CASSWGQGVSTNEKLFF. The CDR3 DNA reads TGTGCCAGCAGTTGGGGACAGGGGGTTTCTACTAATGAAAAACTGTTTTTT.

Comments on this clone: Distinct nucleotide sequences in the sample also encode this CDR3. The chain employs TRBV27 and TRBJ2-7; 11 nucleotides line up with TRBD1. CDR1 is MNHEY and CDR2 is SMNVEV in the germline V gene (reference sequence). Trimming at V came to 5 bases and at J to 4 bases, leaving 4 bases not matched to a gene. The CDR3 length is 14 residues. The CDR3 DNA follows: TGTGCCAGCAGTCTAGGACAGGGGGCGTACGAGCAGTACTTC. Its protein product is CASSLGQGAYEQYF.

The chain employs TRBV12-3 or TRBV12-4 and TRBJ1-3, with unresolved D. The CDR3 covers 12 residues. V lost 3 bases and J 6 bases, leaving 6 bases between the germline ends. CDR3 DNA sequence: TGTGCCAGCAGTTTCTCTTCAAACACCATATATTTT. This gives the protein CASSFSSNTIYF.

The rearrangement links TRBV19 to TRBJ2-7, with D unclear. The CDR3 consists of 14 residues. CDR1 is LNHDA, CDR2 SQIVND, per germline (reference sequence). Trimming took off 6 bases at V and 2 bases at J, with 14 bases between the two ends. This CDR3 is CASRTRLEAYEQYF. The CDR3 nucleotides are TGTGCCAGTAGGACCCGGTTAGAAGCCTACGAGCAGTACTTC.

The chain has TRBV12-3 or TRBV12-4 and TRBJ1-2, with a possible D match to TRBD1 (5 bases). CDR3 length: 12 amino acids. Trimming cost V 8 bases and J 2 bases, with 9 bases left between them. DNA for the CDR3: TGTGCCAGCTTTGGGGCGAACTATGGCTACACCTTC. It translates to CASFGANYGYTF.

This chain connects TRBV28 to TRBJ1-2; D possibly corresponds to TRBD1 (5 bases). In germline, CDR1 is MDHEN, CDR2 SYDVKM. CDR3 length equals 14 residues. Trimming removed 5 bases from V and 6 bases from J, with 16 bases in between. For the CDR3, the DNA is TGTGCCAGCAGTCCATCGGGACTCTTCGATGGCTACACCTTC. Protein: CASSPSGLFDGYTF.